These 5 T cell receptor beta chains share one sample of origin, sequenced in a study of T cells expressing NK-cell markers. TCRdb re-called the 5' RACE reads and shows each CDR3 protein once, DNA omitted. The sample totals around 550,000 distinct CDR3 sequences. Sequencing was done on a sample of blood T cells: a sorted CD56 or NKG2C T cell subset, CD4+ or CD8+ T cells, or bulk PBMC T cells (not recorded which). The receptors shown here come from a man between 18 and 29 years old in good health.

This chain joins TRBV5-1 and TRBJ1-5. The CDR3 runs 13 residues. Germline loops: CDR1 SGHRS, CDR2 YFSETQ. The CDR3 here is CASSPDWRQPQHF.

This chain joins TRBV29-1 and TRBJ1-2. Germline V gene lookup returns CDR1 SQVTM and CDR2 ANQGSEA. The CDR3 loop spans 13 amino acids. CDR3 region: CSVGPWDHYGYTF.

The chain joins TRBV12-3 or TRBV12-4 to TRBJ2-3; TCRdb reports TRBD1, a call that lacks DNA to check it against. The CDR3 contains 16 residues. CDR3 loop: CASSHERTASTDTQYF.

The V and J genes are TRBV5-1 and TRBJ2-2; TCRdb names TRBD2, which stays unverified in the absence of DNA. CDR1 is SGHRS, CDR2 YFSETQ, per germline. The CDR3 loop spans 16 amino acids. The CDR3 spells CASSNSDWTNTGELFF.

The CDR3 protein is CASSSLGANVLTF. The chain recombines TRBV13 with TRBJ2-6. The germline gives CDR1 PRHDT, CDR2 FYEKMQ (reference sequence). This CDR3 has 13 amino acids.